The 17 T cell receptor beta chains reported below all come from one sample, sequenced in a study of post-analysis software for immune sequencing data. cDNA libraries for TCR beta contained unique molecular identifiers. TCRdb reprocessed the PCR reads via MiXCR and lists one record per CDR3 protein. Among a few hundred thousand distinct CDR3 sequences listed, less than 40% were seen once. What these receptors recognize is not known. General study results and limits: Several TRBV segments, TRBV5-6, TRBV5-1 and TRBV20-1 among them, were found more frequent in patients than controls.

Sequenced sample: blood. The source is a girl aged 10-17 years with multiple sclerosis.

This clonotype was counted between two and nine times. This may come from a read error, since a much larger clone is one base off. V gene TRBV5-1 combines with J gene TRBJ2-1, with a weak D call TRBD2 (5 bases). The DNA end is a closer match to TRBJ2-7, so the J assignment may be wrong. The CDR3 has 17 amino acids. CDR1 is SGHRS and CDR2 is YFSETQ in the germline V gene. CDR3 sequence reads: CASSSGIAGSPYNEQYF. The CDR3, as DNA: TGCGCCAGCAGCTCCGGGATAGCTGGCAGTCCATACAATGAGCAGTACTTC.

This clonotype was detected many times. The chain recombines TRBV7-8 with TRBJ2-1; D not resolved. CDR3 length: 13 amino acids. Germline assignment: CDR1 SGHVS and CDR2 FQNEAQ. The V and J ends lost 8 bases and 8 bases respectively, with 16 bases between them. CDR3 in DNA: TGTGCCAGCCGCCCCCGGGCCGGCCATGAGCAGTTCTTC. Its translation: CASRPRAGHEQFF.

This clonotype was counted many times. This chain connects TRBV29-1 to TRBJ2-3; possibly TRBD1 for D (5 bases). Germline CDR1 SQVTM, CDR2 ANQGSEA. V gave up 8 bases and J gave up 5 bases, with 11 bases separating them. The CDR3 extends over 11 amino acids. The CDR3 DNA reads TGCAGCACCCACCAGGGAGATACGCAGTATTTT. The encoded protein is CSTHQGDTQYF.

In this sample, this clonotype turned up many times. This chain connects TRBV2 to TRBJ2-3, with TRBD2 identical over 7 bases. Germline CDR1 and CDR2: SNHLY and FYNNEI. Unmatched junction bases numbered 18, after V lost 4 bases and J lost 5 bases. CDR3 length equals 18 residues. CDR3 sequence reads: CASSGYTQRGPLGDTQYF. CDR3 in DNA: TGTGCCAGCAGTGGGTATACTCAGCGGGGTCCTCTCGGAGATACGCAGTATTTT.

In this sample, this clonotype turned up once. The chain carries TRBV10-3 and TRBJ2-1; D is undetermined. The CDR3 length is 13 residues. Per the germline V gene, CDR1 is ENHRY and CDR2 is SYGVKD. Trimming took 10 bases from V and 8 from J, leaving 18 bases between them. The DNA of the CDR3 is TGTGCCACCGCAAAGCTGCACCGGGATGAGCAGTTCTTC. Protein product: CATAKLHRDEQFF.

As concerns this clonotype: This clone may be a read error of a much larger clone one base away. The chain has TRBV5-1 and TRBJ2-5; 10 nucleotides match TRBD2. The length of the CDR3 is 15 residues. V was clipped by 7 bases and J by 2 bases; unmatched bases: 8. Germline CDR1 reads SGHRS; CDR2 reads YFSETQ. The CDR3, as DNA: TGCGCCAGCGGCATCGGTAGCGGGGGGCAAGAGACCCAGTACTTC. This encodes CASGIGSGGQETQYF.

This clonotype was recorded many times. The chain joins TRBV29-1 to TRBJ2-1; the match to TRBD1 covers 7 bases. After removal of 6 bases from V and 6 bases from J, the junction contained 20 bases not matched to a gene. The CDR3 runs to 17 residues. Per the germline V gene, CDR1 is SQVTM and CDR2 is ANQGSEA. The CDR3 protein is CSVEGTEHEALRNEQFF. Written as DNA, the CDR3 is TGCAGCGTAGAGGGGACAGAACATGAGGCTCTTCGCAATGAGCAGTTCTTC.

This clonotype was seen only a few times. Possible read error: a much larger clone is one base away. This rearrangement joins TRBV6-5 to TRBJ2-1, with D perhaps given as TRBD1 or TRBD2 (5 bases each). The CDR3 is 13 residues long. CDR1 and CDR2 (germline): MNHEY, SVGAGI. V lost 4 bases and J lost 13, with 17 bases in between. DNA for the CDR3: TGTGCCAGCAGTTTCACTAGGGGAGTAACCCAGTTCTTC. As protein: CASSFTRGVTQFF.

The V gene is TRBV21-1, the J gene TRBJ1-3; TRBD1 reflects the table's D call only, with no check against the DNA. TRBV21-1 is classified as a pseudogene. This CDR3 contains 16 residues. The chain's CDR3 is CASSTRDTNSGNTIYF. The DNA of the CDR3 is TGTGCCAGCAGCACGCGGGACACAAACTCTGGAAACACCATATATTTT.

A word on this clonotype: A clone one base away is much larger, so this may be a read error. V usage is TRBV2 and J usage is TRBJ2-5; TRBD2 matches 8 bases. From germline, CDR1 is SNHLY and CDR2 FYNNEI. The CDR3 consists of 15 residues. The CDR3 DNA follows: TGTGCCAACAGTGAAGCGGGGGAGGACCTTCCGACCCAGTACTTC. Amino acid sequence: CANSEAGEDLPTQYF. Complete variable domain (other parts from reference TRBV2 and TRBJ2-5): EPEVTQTPSHQVTQMGQEVILRCVPISNHLYFYWYRQILGQKVEFLVSFYNNEISEKSEIFDDQFSVERPDGSNFTLKIRSTKLEDSAMYFCANSEAGEDLPTQYFGPGTRLLVL.

Concerning this clonotype itself: This may be a read error: a much more frequent sequence differs by one nucleotide. The chain is built from TRBV4-2 and TRBJ1-6; maybe TRBD1 (6 bases). Trimming removed 1 base at V and 9 bases at J, with 19 bases between. Germline values: CDR1 LGHNA, CDR2 YNFKEQ. There are 17 residues in the CDR3. CDR3 protein: CASSQGEDRTYGSPLHF. In DNA, the CDR3 is TGTGCCAGCAGCCAAGGCGAGGACAGAACCTATGGTTCACCCCTCCACTTT.

Only a few counts were recorded for this clonotype. Being one base from a much bigger clone, this may be a read error. The J gene is TRBJ2-1, the V gene TRBV6-2 or TRBV6-3; D possibly corresponds to TRBD1 (5 bases). The CDR3 has 13 residues. Trimming left V 8 bases short and J 6 bases short, with 14 bases between. Germline V CDR1 and CDR2: MNHEY, SVGEGT. This chain's CDR3 is CASGLGVCNEQFF. The DNA of the CDR3 is TGTGCCAGCGGTTTAGGGGTGTGCAATGAGCAGTTCTTC.

Many counts were recorded for this clonotype. The rearrangement joins TRBV20-1 to TRBJ1-2; 8 bases are shared with TRBD1. Trimming at V came to 6 bases and at J to 4 bases, leaving 4 bases not matched to a gene. This CDR3 has 12 amino acids. CDR1 and CDR2 (germline): DFQATT, SNEGSKA (reference sequence). CDR3 sequence (DNA): TGCAGTGCCCGGACAGGGCTCTATGGCTACACCTTC. Its protein product is CSARTGLYGYTF.

The rearrangement uses TRBV20-1 and TRBJ2-7, with unresolved D. CDR3 length: 11 residues. V was trimmed by 0 bases and J by 3 bases, leaving 3 bases between them. In germline, CDR1 is DFQATT, CDR2 SNEGSKA (reference sequence). The CDR3 bases are TGCAGTGCTAGAGAGGACTACGAGCAGTACTTC. It yields the protein CSAREDYEQYF.

The rearrangement joins TRBV6-4 to TRBJ2-7; unclear D gene. Gene TRBJ2-4 matches the end of the DNA better, so the J call may be wrong. The CDR3 spans 14 residues. Germline V CDR1 and CDR2: MRHNA, SNTAGT. The CDR3 DNA reads TGTGCCAGCAGTGACTCAACAGCCGGCGACATTCAGTACTTC. It encodes CASSDSTAGDIQYF.

This clonotype was seen a handful of times. The V and J genes are TRBV2 and TRBJ1-4; D unclear. Germline lookup yields CDR1 SNHLY and CDR2 FYNNEI. The CDR3 is 14 residues long. Trimming removed 1 base at V and 1 base at J, with 4 bases between. CDR3 residues: CASSEGGTNEKLFF. For the CDR3, the DNA is TGTGCCAGCAGTGAAGGGGGAACTAATGAAAAACTGTTTTTT.

The J gene is TRBJ2-7, the V gene TRBV12-3 or TRBV12-4; D gene ambiguous. Trimming took 6 bases from V and 1 from J, leaving 16 bases between them. The CDR3 is 15 amino acids. This CDR3 is CASSRQWALSYEQYF. Written as DNA, the CDR3 is TGTGCCAGCAGCCGTCAGTGGGCTCTTTCCTACGAGCAGTACTTC.